Listed below are T cell receptor beta chains from one sample, sequenced in a study of blood T cell repertoires in COVID-19. The protocol was immunoSEQ multiplex PCR, while the TCRdb copy is restricted to in-frame clones and leaves out a portion. This repertoire shows about 210,000 clones, around nine tenths found once; its top ten account for 1.5%. Sequencing was carried out using peripheral blood. The receptor set was obtained from a man between 18 and 29 years old with active or convalescent COVID-19. Both conserved end residues are part of each CDR3. D genes are given only for firm matches. Clone size is given for some rows only: seen once, a few or many times, or a class if the clone is expanded.

clone size	D gene	V gene	J gene	CDR3 DNA	CDR3 protein
-	-	TRBV19	TRBJ2-7	TGTGCCAGTAGTCCCTCTGAGAGAGGCGAGCAGTACTTC	CASSPSERGEQYF
-	TRBD1	TRBV6-5	TRBJ1-4	TGTGCCAGCAGTCGAGGGACAGGGGGTCCCGGACTGTTTTTT	CASSRGTGGPGLFF
-	TRBD2	TRBV28	TRBJ2-5	TGTGCCAGCAGAGGCCGGCGGCGGGAGGTCCAAGAGACCCAGTACTTC	CASRGRRREVQETQYF
few	-	TRBV19	TRBJ2-1	TGTGCCAGTAGTATAGTCGGAGTCAGCTCCTACAATGAGCAGTTCTTC	CASSIVGVSSYNEQFF
-	TRBD1	TRBV6-1	TRBJ2-7	TGTGCCAGCAGTGAAGGTAGTGGGACAGGGACGGCCTACGAGCAGTACTTC	CASSEGSGTGTAYEQYF
-	TRBD1	TRBV10-3	TRBJ1-2	TGTGCCATCACCCCGGGACAGGGTAACTATGGCTACACCTTC	CAITPGQGNYGYTF
-	-	TRBV6-2/TRBV6-3	TRBJ1-3	TGTGCCAGCAGCGTACAAGGAAACACCATATATTTT	CASSVQGNTIYF
-	TRBD1	TRBV29-1	TRBJ1-2	TGCAGCGCCCCCCGTCTCGGACAGGGAAACTATGGCTACACCTTC	CSAPRLGQGNYGYTF
once	-	TRBV6-5	TRBJ2-2	TGTGCCAGCAAAAAGGAGGTCTTCCTCACCGGGGAGCTGTTTTTT	CASKKEVFLTGELFF
-	-	TRBV6-2/TRBV6-3	TRBJ2-7	TGTGCCAGCAGTCTTGCGTTGGACTCACCCTACGAGCAGTACTTC	CASSLALDSPYEQYF
-	TRBD2	TRBV5-1	TRBJ2-5	TGCGCCAGCAAGTTGAGCGGGAGGGGGCAAGAGACCCAGTACTTC	CASKLSGRGQETQYF